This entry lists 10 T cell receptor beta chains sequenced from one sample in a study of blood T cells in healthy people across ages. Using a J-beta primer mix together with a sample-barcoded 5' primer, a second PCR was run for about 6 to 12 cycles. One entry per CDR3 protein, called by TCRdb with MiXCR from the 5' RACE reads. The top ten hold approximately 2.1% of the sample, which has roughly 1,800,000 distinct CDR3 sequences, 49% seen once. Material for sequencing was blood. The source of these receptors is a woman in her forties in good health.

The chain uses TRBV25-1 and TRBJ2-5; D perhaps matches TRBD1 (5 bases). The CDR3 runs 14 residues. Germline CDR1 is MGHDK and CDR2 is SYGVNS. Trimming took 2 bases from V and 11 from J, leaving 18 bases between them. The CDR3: CASSEGTTGSKQYF. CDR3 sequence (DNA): TGTGCCAGCAGTGAAGGAACAACAGGTTCGAAGCAGTACTTC.

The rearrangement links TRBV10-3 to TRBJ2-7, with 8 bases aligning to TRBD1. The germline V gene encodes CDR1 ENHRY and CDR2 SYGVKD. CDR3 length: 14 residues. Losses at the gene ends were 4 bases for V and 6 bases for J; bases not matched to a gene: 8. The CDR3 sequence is CAISGRGQGFEQYF. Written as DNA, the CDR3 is TGTGCCATCAGTGGCCGAGGACAGGGATTCGAGCAGTACTTC.

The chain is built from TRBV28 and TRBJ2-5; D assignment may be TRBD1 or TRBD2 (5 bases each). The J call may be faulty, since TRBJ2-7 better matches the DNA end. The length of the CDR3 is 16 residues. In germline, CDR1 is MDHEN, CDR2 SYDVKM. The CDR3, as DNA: TGTGCCAGCAGTAATACCGGGACCTGGGGAACTGACGAGCAGTACTTC. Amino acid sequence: CASSNTGTWGTDEQYF.

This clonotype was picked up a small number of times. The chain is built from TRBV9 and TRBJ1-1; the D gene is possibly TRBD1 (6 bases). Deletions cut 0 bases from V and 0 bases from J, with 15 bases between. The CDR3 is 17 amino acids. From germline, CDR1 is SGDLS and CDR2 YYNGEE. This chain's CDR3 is CASSVGGAAGVNTEAFF. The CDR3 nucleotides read TGTGCCAGCAGCGTAGGGGGGGCCGCAGGAGTGAACACTGAAGCTTTCTTT. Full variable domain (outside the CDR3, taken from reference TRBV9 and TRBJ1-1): DSGVTQTPKHLITATGQRVTLRCSPRSGDLSVYWYQQSLDQGLQFLIQYYNGEERAKGNILERFSAQQFPDLHSELNLSSLELGDSALYFCASSVGGAAGVNTEAFFGQGTRLTVV.

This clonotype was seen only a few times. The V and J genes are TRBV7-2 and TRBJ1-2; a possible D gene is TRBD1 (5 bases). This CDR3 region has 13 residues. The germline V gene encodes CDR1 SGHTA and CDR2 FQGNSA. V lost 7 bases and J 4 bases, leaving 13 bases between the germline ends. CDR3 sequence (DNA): TGTGCCAGCAACCCAGGGCAGGCCTATGGCTACACCTTC. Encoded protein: CASNPGQAYGYTF.

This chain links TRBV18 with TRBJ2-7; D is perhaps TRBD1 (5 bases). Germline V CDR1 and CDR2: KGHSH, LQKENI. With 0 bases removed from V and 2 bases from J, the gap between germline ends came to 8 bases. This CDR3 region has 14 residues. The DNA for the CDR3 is TGTGCCAGCTCACCACCCCAGGGTACCTACGAGCAGTACTTC. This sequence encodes CASSPPQGTYEQYF.

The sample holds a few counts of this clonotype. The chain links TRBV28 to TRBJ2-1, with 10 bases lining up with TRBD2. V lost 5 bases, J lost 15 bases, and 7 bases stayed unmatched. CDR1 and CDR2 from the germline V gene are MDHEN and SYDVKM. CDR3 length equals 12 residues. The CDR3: CASSRPAGGVFF. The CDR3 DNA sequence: TGTGCCAGCAGTCGACCAGCGGGGGGGGTGTTCTTC. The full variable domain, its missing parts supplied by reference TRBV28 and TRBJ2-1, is DVKVTQSSRYLVKRTGEKVFLECVQDMDHENMFWYRQDPGLGLRLIYFSYDVKMKEKGDIPEGYSVSREKKERFSLILESASTNQTSMYLCASSRPAGGVFFGPGTRLTVL.

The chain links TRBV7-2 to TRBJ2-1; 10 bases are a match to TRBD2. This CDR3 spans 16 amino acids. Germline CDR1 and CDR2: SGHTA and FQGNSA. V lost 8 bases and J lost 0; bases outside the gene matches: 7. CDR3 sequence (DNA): TGTGCCAGCCAACTAGCGGGGACTAACTCCTACAATGAGCAGTTCTTC. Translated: CASQLAGTNSYNEQFF.

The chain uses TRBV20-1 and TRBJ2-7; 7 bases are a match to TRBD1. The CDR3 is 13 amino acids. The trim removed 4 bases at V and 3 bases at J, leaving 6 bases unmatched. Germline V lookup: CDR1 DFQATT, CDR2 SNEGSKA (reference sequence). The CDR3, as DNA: TGCAGTGCTAAGACAGGGTATATCTACGAGCAGTACTTC. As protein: CSAKTGYIYEQYF.

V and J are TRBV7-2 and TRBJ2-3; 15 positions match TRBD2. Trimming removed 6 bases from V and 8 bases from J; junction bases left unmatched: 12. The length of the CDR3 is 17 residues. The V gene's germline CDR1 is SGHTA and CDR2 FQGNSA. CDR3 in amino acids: CASSQSGTSGGKGTQYF. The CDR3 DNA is TGTGCCAGCAGTCAGTCCGGGACTAGCGGGGGGAAGGGTACGCAGTATTTT.